This entry describes one TCR beta chain. Here immunoSEQ multiplex PCR was the method, and the copy in TCRdb shows in-frame clones only, minus some. The repertoire holds about 43,000 clones, with roughly 90% as singletons. This sample was taken from a study of ipilimumab plus nivolumab after autologous stem cell transplantation. The CDR3 contains 13 residues. Trimming pared 0 bases from V and 3 bases from J, leaving 5 bases between. Germline loops: CDR1 SGHRS, CDR2 YFSETQ. The sequence was obtained from a male donor with multiple myeloma. The chain has TRBV5-1 and TRBJ2-3; D unresolved. The sequenced sample was PBMCs, obtained in a trial of ipilimumab plus nivolumab as post-transplant consolidation. As DNA, the CDR3 is TGCGCCAGCAGCTTGGCCGGGACAGATACGCAGTATTTT. Translation: CASSLAGTDTQYF.